The 16 T cell receptor beta chains listed next were all sequenced from one sample in a study of siplizumab effects on memory and regulatory T cells. Some clones are missing from TCRdb's copy, which holds only in-frame ones; the method was immunoSEQ multiplex PCR. The top ten clones hold over 25% of a sample with about 72,000 clones, 91% of them seen once. Sequencing was done on a sample of CD8+ T cells sorted from blood. The receptors originated from a human donor in good health.

The chain employs TRBV27 and TRBJ2-3, with unresolved D. This CDR3 comprises 12 residues. Germline-derived CDR1 and CDR2 are MNHEY and SMNVEV (reference sequence). V lost 8 bases, J lost 3 bases, and 9 bases lay in between. In DNA, the CDR3 is TGTGCCAGCGGAAGCACGACAGATACGCAGTATTTT. Its protein product is CASGSTTDTQYF.

J is TRBJ1-2 and V is TRBV19; D uncertain. The V end lost 5 bases, the J end lost 4 bases, and 11 bases lay between the germline ends. Germline V gene lookup returns CDR1 LNHDA and CDR2 SQIVND (reference sequence). The CDR3 is 13 amino acids. The CDR3: CASSDKRSYGYTF. DNA for the CDR3: TGTGCCAGTAGTGACAAGCGCTCCTATGGCTACACCTTC.

V and J are TRBV7-9 and TRBJ2-1; 10 bases fit TRBD2. V lost 5 bases and J lost 5; bases outside the gene matches: 9. The germline CDR1 and CDR2 sequences are SEHNR and FQNEAQ (reference sequence). CDR3 length equals 16 residues. The CDR3 loop is CASSTRTSGTDNEQFF. The CDR3 bases are TGTGCCAGCAGCACCCGAACTAGCGGGACCGACAATGAGCAGTTCTTC. The whole variable domain, filled in from reference TRBV7-9 and TRBJ2-1, reads DTGVSQNPRHKITKRGQNVTFRCDPISEHNRLYWYRQTLGQGPEFLTYFQNEAQLEKSRLLSDRFSAERPKGSFSTLEIQRTEQGDSAMYLCASSTRTSGTDNEQFFGPGTRLTVL.

V is TRBV5-5 and J is TRBJ2-7; D remains ambiguous. The CDR3 spans 14 residues. Germline CDR1 SGHKS, CDR2 YYEKEE (reference sequence). Between the trimmed V and J ends, which lost 1 base and 3 bases, there was a span of 11 bases. The CDR3 sequence is CASSLSGLYYEQYF. The CDR3 bases are TGTGCCAGCAGCTTGTCGGGCCTATACTACGAGCAGTACTTC. Full variable domain (outside the CDR3, taken from reference TRBV5-5 and TRBJ2-7): DAGVTQSPTHLIKTRGQQVTLRCSPISGHKSVSWYQQVLGQGPQFIFQYYEKEERGRGNFPDRFSARQFPNYSSELNVNALLLGDSALYLCASSLSGLYYEQYFGPGTRLTVT.

The chain is built from TRBV9 and TRBJ2-7, with D perhaps matching TRBD1 (5 bases). This CDR3 is 15 amino acids long. Per germline, CDR1 SGDLS and CDR2 YYNGEE. The V end lost 0 bases, the J end lost 1 base, and 11 bases lay between the germline ends. The CDR3 protein is CASSVGGSNSYEQYF. In DNA, the CDR3 is TGTGCCAGCAGCGTAGGGGGCAGCAATTCCTACGAGCAGTACTTC.

The chain links TRBV2 to TRBJ1-6, with unresolved D. The CDR3 length is 17 residues. CDR1 and CDR2 from the germline V gene are SNHLY and FYNNEI. The V end lost 1 base, the J end lost 0 bases, and 10 bases lay between the germline ends. CDR3 loop: CASSEDSGLSYNSPLHF. The CDR3 bases are TGTGCCAGCAGTGAAGATTCCGGGCTCTCCTATAATTCACCCCTCCACTTT.

Worth noting for this clone: Other DNA sequences of this sample code for an identical CDR3. The genes are TRBV7-9 and TRBJ1-2; D gene ambiguous. Germline CDR1 reads SEHNR; CDR2 reads FQNEAQ (reference sequence). Trimming took off 5 bases at V and 4 bases at J, with 8 bases between the two ends. This CDR3 comprises 12 residues. The CDR3 DNA reads TGTGCCAGCAGCGAAAAAGTCTATGGCTACACCTTC. Residues: CASSEKVYGYTF. Variable domain in full (rest from reference TRBV7-9 and TRBJ1-2): DTGVSQNPRHKITKRGQNVTFRCDPISEHNRLYWYRQTLGQGPEFLTYFQNEAQLEKSRLLSDRFSAERPKGSFSTLEIQRTEQGDSAMYLCASSEKVYGYTFGSGTRLTVV.

This chain connects TRBV7-6 to TRBJ2-3; 9 bases are shared with TRBD2. The CDR3 totals 15 residues. Looked up from germline, CDR1 is SGHVS and CDR2 is FNYEAQ. Trimming cost V 7 bases and J 3 bases; bases outside gene matches: 8. The CDR3 sequence is CASTLYSGSTDTQYF. The CDR3 DNA follows: TGTGCCAGCACCCTCTATAGCGGGAGTACAGATACGCAGTATTTT.

This clone was found once. V gene TRBV4-1 combines with J gene TRBJ2-7; D perhaps matches TRBD2 (7 bases). The CDR3 length is 15 residues. From germline, CDR1 is MGHRA and CDR2 YSYEKL. V lost 4 bases and J 3 bases, leaving 16 bases between the germline ends. CDR3 in amino acids: CASSLVRGGNYEQYF. CDR3 DNA: TGCGCCAGCAGCCTGGTGAGGGGGGGAAACTACGAGCAGTACTTC.

The chain has TRBV7-9 and TRBJ2-7, with D perhaps matching TRBD1 or TRBD2 (5 bases each). Germline V gives CDR1 SEHNR, CDR2 FQNEAQ (reference sequence). CDR3 size: 13 residues. The V end was cut by 8 bases, the J end by 1 base, with 12 bases between. CDR3 coding DNA: TGTGCCAGCGGTGGGGGTCTATCCTACGAGCAGTACTTC. Protein product: CASGGGLSYEQYF.

The chain employs TRBV18 and TRBJ2-1; TRBD2 matches at 9 bases. The CDR3 runs to 16 residues. The trim removed 5 bases at V and 3 bases at J, leaving 8 bases unmatched. Germline V CDR1 and CDR2: KGHSH, LQKENI. The CDR3 reads CASSGIGTSFYNEQFF. The CDR3 region has the DNA TGTGCCAGCTCAGGAATCGGGACTAGCTTCTACAATGAGCAGTTCTTC. Full variable domain (rest looked up from reference TRBV18 and TRBJ2-1): NAGVMQNPRHLVRRRGQEARLRCSPMKGHSHVYWYRQLPEEGLKFMVYLQKENIIDESGMPKERFSAEFPKEGPSILRIQQVVRGDSAAYFCASSGIGTSFYNEQFFGPGTRLTVL.

In its sample, this clone was seen a few times. This sequence joins TRBV27 and TRBJ2-1, with D perhaps matching TRBD2 (6 bases). This CDR3 has 14 residues. Germline V gives CDR1 MNHEY, CDR2 SMNVEV (reference sequence). The V and J ends lost 3 bases and 5 bases respectively, with 11 bases between them. The CDR3 here is CASSLGGFHNEQFF. The DNA for the CDR3 is TGTGCCAGCAGTTTGGGGGGATTCCACAATGAGCAGTTCTTC.

The rearrangement links TRBV6-5 to TRBJ1-5; D possibly corresponds to TRBD1 (5 bases). V lost 5 bases and J 3 bases, leaving 14 bases between the germline ends. Germline-derived CDR1 and CDR2 are MNHEY and SVGAGI. The CDR3 consists of 15 residues. Here the CDR3 reads CASSLTGDSNQPQHF. The CDR3 DNA reads as TGTGCCAGCAGTCTGACGGGGGATTCCAATCAGCCCCAGCATTTT.

The V and J genes are TRBV30 and TRBJ2-7; D is ambiguous. Germline V CDR1 and CDR2: GTSNPN, SVGIG (reference sequence). Trimming removed 6 bases at V and 2 bases at J, with 11 bases between. The CDR3 has 12 amino acids. The CDR3 reads CACHHSTYEQYF. DNA of the CDR3: TGTGCCTGTCATCACTCGACCTACGAGCAGTACTTC.

This chain links TRBV2 with TRBJ1-3; the D is unclear. V dropped 3 bases and J dropped 8 bases, with 5 bases sitting between them. The CDR3 is 11 residues long. CDR1 is SNHLY and CDR2 is FYNNEI in the germline V gene. The CDR3: CASSDSDTIYF. CDR3 in DNA: TGTGCCAGCAGTGACTCCGACACCATATATTTT.

The J gene is TRBJ2-2, the V gene TRBV13, with a tentative D call TRBD1 (5 bases). Germline V gene sequence: CDR1 PRHDT, CDR2 FYEKMQ (reference sequence). V lost 1 base to trimming and J lost 4 bases, with 13 bases between them. The CDR3 covers 16 residues. The CDR3 loop reads CASSLEGVGRTGELFF. For the CDR3, the DNA is TGTGCCAGCAGCTTAGAAGGGGTAGGACGCACCGGGGAGCTGTTTTTT. Based on the CDR3 plus reference TRBV13 and TRBJ2-2, the full variable domain is AAGVIQSPRHLIKEKRETATLKCYPIPRHDTVYWYQQGPGQDPQFLISFYEKMQSDKGSIPDRFSAQQFSDYHSELNMSSLELGDSALYFCASSLEGVGRTGELFFGEGSRLTVL.